This TCR beta chain emerged from a study of post-analysis software for immune sequencing data. A word on this clonotype: Antigen specificity is unknown.

This CDR3 spans 15 amino acids. V lost 1 base, J lost 0 bases, and 8 bases lay in between. Germline V CDR1 and CDR2: SGHRS, YFSETQ. The study's findings and limits: Controls had lower frequencies than patients of a few TRBV segments, which included TRBV5-6, TRBV5-1 and TRBV20-1.

Prepared TCR beta cDNA libraries contained unique molecular identifiers. TCRdb re-analysed the PCR reads in MiXCR, keeping a single row per CDR3 protein. The sample lists 550,000 to 700,000 distinct CDR3 sequences, roughly two fifths occurring once. The receptor was isolated from a girl between 10 and 17 years old with multiple sclerosis. The chain recombines TRBV5-1 with TRBJ2-4, with D hard to call. The source material was blood. This chain's CDR3 is CASSLSGPAKNIQYF. The CDR3 DNA is TGCGCCAGCAGCTTGTCAGGACCAGCCAAAAACATTCAGTACTTC.